This note documents a single TCR beta chain sequence. This clonotype was picked up a small number of times. Its antigen is still unknown. Base qualities are not provided; no much larger clone lies one nucleotide away. From the cysteine through the phenylalanine, the CDR3 covers 17 amino acids. The sequence is cut down to CDR3 DNA, 51 bases in frame from base 1. Looking up the germline V gene yields CDR1 MNHNS and CDR2 SASEGT. Trimming removed 5 bases from V and 8 bases from J, leaving 25 bases between the germline ends. These data come from a study of vaccination and CD4 T cells after COVID-19 (dated by TCRdb to between 2021 and 2024). Study-wide context: Convalescent patients had a positive SARS-CoV-2 result on nasal swab PCR, and of these patients, 8 or 9 had mild disease and one had severe disease. Six males and four females were included in the convalescent cohort, with two Hispanic individuals, seven Caucasians, two Asians and one multiracial person represented. Participants got two doses of the Pfizer-BioNTech BNT162b2 vaccine (n=8) or two doses of the Moderna mRNA-1273 vaccine (n=2). Post-COVID blood samples from convalescent patients were collected a median of about 100 days after diagnosis, with a range of roughly 35 to 180 days. The time from the second vaccine dose to post-vaccine blood sampling had a median of roughly 70 days and ranged from about 14 to 250 days. The cultures were stimulated with overlapping spike peptide pools from SARS-CoV-2 and from the common cold coronaviruses HCoV-NL63, HCoV-OC43 and HCoV-229E. As controls, cultures received a CEFX viral epitope pool (the positive control), an HIV-1 Nef peptide pool (the negative control), or no peptide at all. In ten to eleven COVID-19 convalescent patients and a few infection-naive healthy vaccine recipients, researchers compared the spike-specific CD4+ TCR repertoire from before mRNA vaccination with the repertoire from after.

Library construction relied on PCR. At the Johns Hopkins FTIC core, DNA from the cultured CD4+ T cells underwent TCR sequencing with the Oncomine TCR Beta short-read assay. The QIAamp micro DNA kit was used to extract genomic DNA from the cultured CD4+ T cells. Oncomine TCR Beta libraries from cultured CD4+ T cells were pooled using unique dual indexes and sequenced on an Illumina iSeq 100. The authors processed their data as follows. Non-productive sequences were filtered out, and CDR3s that did not start with C, did not end with F or W, or were shorter than 7 amino acids were discarded. The MANAFEST web application was used to identify antigen-specific clonotypes by comparing peptide-stimulated wells against reference wells and other culture wells. An FDR below 0.05, an odds ratio above 5, and a productive frequency above 0.1% in at least two of three replicate wells were required for clones to be considered positive. Cross-reactive clonotypes were defined as significantly expanded in both SARS-CoV-2 spike wells and at least one common cold coronavirus spike condition. Using R version 3.6.1, CDR3 homology was evaluated through Levenshtein distances (stringdist) along with unrooted phylogenetic trees (ape). Clones were called with MiXCR by TCRdb after fastp trimmed the public reads at Q25, and only in-frame beta chains were retained. Identical CDR3 protein sequences are pooled into one entry, listed with their most common genes and DNA. TCRdb, not the original authors, processed these V and J calls. This sample comprises approximately 19,000 distinct CDR3 sequences, 56% of them detected only once. Of the sample, roughly 10% is held by the ten largest clones.

This specimen's treatment or condition label, interpreted: roughly nine-day PBMC culture with coronavirus spike peptide pools or control peptides (ViraFEST assay). The study used the ViraFEST assay, which expanded antigen-specific T cells with peptide pools and then identified expanded clonotypes by TCR sequencing. The positive SARS-CoV-2 PCR tests of the convalescent patients were dated from March to December 2020, before the Alpha, Beta and Delta variants emerged in the United States. Over 1.5 million PBMCs per well were cultured in IMDM with approximately 5% human AB serum and approximately 9.1 IU/ml IL-2, plus 10 ug/ml peptide pools. On days 3 and 7, half of the culture medium was replaced with fresh IL-2-containing medium. Once the cells had been in culture for 9 to 10 days, the EasySep CD4+ T cell isolation kit was used to isolate CD4+ T cells by negative selection. Ficoll-Paque Plus gradient centrifugation was used to isolate PBMCs from whole blood, and the isolated PBMCs were then either used fresh or cryopreserved at -140C. Triplicate wells were generally used for each culture condition.

What the research found in general, with its limitations: In convalescent patients, nearly all vaccine-specific clones (304 of 307) were found to be mono-reactive for SARS-CoV-2 spike rather than cross-reactive with common cold coronaviruses. In convalescent patients, a median around 86% of post-vaccine SARS-CoV-2-reactive clones were detected only after vaccination, suggesting vaccine-specific priming. Although the median number of SARS-CoV-2-reactive clonotypes went up from 20 to 25 after infection to more than 30 after vaccination, the increase was not significant. Only a relatively small number of convalescent patients were included in the study, and early timepoints following natural infection were not analyzed.

Sequencing used CD4+ T cells from blood, cultured in vitro. The sequence links TRBV6-1 to TRBJ2-1; the D region may be TRBD1 or TRBD2, each matching 5 bases equally. This TCR was recovered from a human donor who had recovered from COVID-19. The CDR3 is CASSQSGRGPRAYEQFF. The sequence in DNA is TGTGCCAGCAGTCAATCGGGCCGAGGGCCCAGGGCATATGAGCAGTTCTTC.